Presented here are 15 T cell receptor beta chains from one specimen sequenced in a study of graft-versus-host responses after intestinal transplantation (dated by TCRdb to the early 2020s). The library was produced with the immunoSEQ multiplex PCR assay. As stored in TCRdb, this immuneACCESS dataset retains in-frame rearrangements with V and J assigned. A fraction of the clones does not appear; measured against another copy, unresolved V genes explain less than half of the discrepancy, and the remainder lacks a known reason. Counted in this sample were some 19,000 clones; approximately 35% of them appeared once. The biggest ten clones account for roughly 2% of the sample. The time point label, read with the paper, signifies: cells obtained before transplantation from donor or recipient. This specimen was alloreactive CD4+ T cells from a mixed lymphocyte reaction culture, taken before transplantation. Per the publication, the cell subset or site label means: CFSE-low proliferating T cells sorted from approximately 6-day pre-transplant mixed lymphocyte reaction (GvH or HvG direction). Every receptor here comes from a human patient who was an organ donor for intestinal transplantation.

Only a few counts were recorded for this clone. The chain links TRBV2 to TRBJ2-5; D unclear. CDR3 length: 11 residues. CDR1 and CDR2 from the germline V gene are SNHLY and FYNNEI. V was trimmed by 6 bases and J by 5 bases, leaving 7 bases between them. CDR3 in amino acids: CASSRLETQYF. CDR3 DNA sequence: TGTGCCAGCAGCAGGTTGGAGACCCAGTACTTC.

This clone has just a few counts. The rearrangement links TRBV2 to TRBJ1-5; 8 bases are shared with TRBD1. The CDR3 totals 15 residues. V trimming: 6 bases; J trimming: 4 bases; junction bases outside the gene matches: 8. Germline CDR1 is SNHLY and CDR2 is FYNNEI. The CDR3 coding sequence is TGTGCCAGCAGCCAAGAGACAGGGGTTAATCAGCCCCAGCATTTT. This gives the protein CASSQETGVNQPQHF.

Only a few counts were recorded for this clone. The rearrangement uses TRBV28 and TRBJ2-7; a possible D gene is TRBD1 (5 bases). CDR1 MDHEN and CDR2 SYDVKM come from the germline V gene. The CDR3 contains 12 residues. Between the trimmed V and J ends, which lost 2 bases and 6 bases, there was a span of 8 bases. CDR3 in DNA: TGTGCCAGCAGTTTACAGGGCTCCGAGCAGTACTTC. As protein: CASSLQGSEQYF.

This clone was seen more than once but under ten times. The V gene is TRBV28, the J gene TRBJ2-3; 10 bases are a match to TRBD2. Germline V gene lookup returns CDR1 MDHEN and CDR2 SYDVKM. V shed 3 bases and J 0 bases; nucleotides not matched to a gene: 9. The CDR3 totals 18 residues. CDR3 in DNA: TGTGCCAGCAGTTTTGTGCCCGGGACTAGCGCTAGCACAGATACGCAGTATTTT. Its protein is CASSFVPGTSASTDTQYF.

This clone was seen more than once but under ten times. This chain connects TRBV10-3 to TRBJ2-1; the D gene is possibly TRBD2 (6 bases). CDR1 is ENHRY and CDR2 is SYGVKD in the germline V gene. The CDR3 runs to 15 residues. Trimming shortened V by 4 bases and J by 1 base, and 11 bases separated the two germline ends. Here the CDR3 reads CAISVSSDSYNEQFF. CDR3 coding DNA: TGTGCCATCAGTGTGTCTAGCGATTCCTACAATGAGCAGTTCTTC.

About this clone itself: Other nucleotide sequences from this sample produce the same CDR3. The rearrangement joins TRBV20-1 to TRBJ2-5; D is ambiguous. Per germline, CDR1 DFQATT and CDR2 SNEGSKA (reference sequence). The CDR3 spans 10 residues. Trimming left V 0 bases short and J 5 bases short, with 1 base between. The CDR3 DNA reads as TGCAGTGCTAGAGAGGAGACCCAGTACTTC. This translates into CSAREETQYF.

The gene calls are TRBV29-1 and TRBJ1-1; D is ambiguous. CDR3 length: 12 residues. Germline V gives CDR1 SQVTM, CDR2 ANQGSEA. V was pared by 6 bases and J by 5 bases, with 13 bases between. The CDR3 coding sequence is TGCAGCGTCCTCGGGGTGGATACTGAAGCTTTCTTT. This encodes CSVLGVDTEAFF. The entire variable domain, with the rest obtained from reference TRBV29-1 and TRBJ1-1, is as follows: SAVISQKPSRDICQRGTSLTIQCQVDSQVTMMFWYRQQPGQSLTLIATANQGSEATYESGFVIDKFPISRPNLTFSTLTVSNMSPEDSSIYLCSVLGVDTEAFFGQGTRLTVV.

A few counts support this clone. The rearrangement links TRBV11-2 to TRBJ2-1, with no clear D. With 5 bases removed from V and 7 bases from J, the gap between germline ends came to 12 bases. This CDR3 region has 13 residues. Looked up from germline, CDR1 is SGHAT and CDR2 is FQNNGV. The CDR3 loop is CASSLNELNEQFF. CDR3 bases: TGTGCCAGCAGCCTAAACGAACTTAATGAGCAGTTCTTC.

As concerns this clone: The sample carries other DNA sequences with the same CDR3. This chain uses TRBV20-1 with TRBJ2-5; no clear D gene. Per the germline V gene, CDR1 is DFQATT and CDR2 is SNEGSKA (reference sequence). The ends were cut back, 5 bases at V and 4 bases at J, with 5 bases in the middle. The CDR3 spans 10 residues. CDR3 sequence: CSASLETQYF. The CDR3 DNA reads TGCAGTGCTTCTTTAGAGACCCAGTACTTC.

The gene calls are TRBV2 and TRBJ2-5; no clear D. Germline-derived CDR1 and CDR2 are SNHLY and FYNNEI. The CDR3 totals 15 residues. Trimming removed 6 bases at V and 2 bases at J, with 16 bases between. The CDR3 bases are TGTGCCAGCAGGGCTGCCGAGGTGGGGCAAGAGACCCAGTACTTC. Its translation: CASRAAEVGQETQYF. Complete variable domain (other parts from reference TRBV2 and TRBJ2-5): EPEVTQTPSHQVTQMGQEVILRCVPISNHLYFYWYRQILGQKVEFLVSFYNNEISEKSEIFDDQFSVERPDGSNFTLKIRSTKLEDSAMYFCASRAAEVGQETQYFGPGTRLLVL.

This clone was seen only a few times. The CDR3 nucleotides read TGTGCCAGCAGTGAATTAGGTCTCTCCTACAATGAGCAGTTCTTC. Encoded protein: CASSELGLSYNEQFF. The V gene is TRBV25-1, the J gene TRBJ2-1, with unresolved D. Trimming left V 1 base short and J 0 bases short, with 7 bases between. This CDR3 comprises 15 residues. Looked up from germline, CDR1 is MGHDK and CDR2 is SYGVNS.

A single count supports this clone. V gene TRBV5-6 combines with J gene TRBJ1-2; unclear D gene. The V end was cut by 1 base, the J end by 0 bases, with 4 bases between. CDR1 and CDR2 (germline): SGHDT, YYEEEE. The CDR3 runs to 13 residues. The CDR3 is CASSLRTNYGYTF. The CDR3, as DNA: TGTGCCAGCAGCTTGCGAACTAACTATGGCTACACCTTC.

This clone is deemed medium-sized (0.01 to 0.1%). This rearrangement joins TRBV5-6 to TRBJ2-7; 11 bases match TRBD2. Per germline, CDR1 SGHDT and CDR2 YYEEEE. With 4 bases clipped from V and 2 bases from J, the junction kept 2 bases outside the gene matches. The CDR3 extends over 14 amino acids. The CDR3 loop is CASSRLAGPYEQYF. In DNA, the CDR3 is TGTGCCAGCAGCCGACTAGCGGGGCCCTACGAGCAGTACTTC.

This clone was seen more than once but under ten times. The chain recombines TRBV4-3 with TRBJ2-3, with D maybe TRBD1 (5 bases). From germline, CDR1 is LGHNA and CDR2 YSLEER. V was shortened by 1 base and J by 3 bases, with 8 bases between the two germline ends. This CDR3 is 14 amino acids long. The CDR3 spells CASSQVQGTDTQYF. CDR3 in DNA: TGCGCCAGCAGCCAAGTGCAGGGAACAGATACGCAGTATTTT.

This clone was detected only a few times. The chain joins TRBV19 to TRBJ1-2; D is ambiguous. Germline CDR1 is LNHDA and CDR2 is SQIVND (reference sequence). Between the trimmed V and J ends, which lost 6 bases and 3 bases, there was a span of 8 bases. The CDR3 contains 12 residues. The CDR3 nucleotides are TGTGCCAGTAGGTCAAGGTACTATGGCTACACCTTC. Its protein is CASRSRYYGYTF.